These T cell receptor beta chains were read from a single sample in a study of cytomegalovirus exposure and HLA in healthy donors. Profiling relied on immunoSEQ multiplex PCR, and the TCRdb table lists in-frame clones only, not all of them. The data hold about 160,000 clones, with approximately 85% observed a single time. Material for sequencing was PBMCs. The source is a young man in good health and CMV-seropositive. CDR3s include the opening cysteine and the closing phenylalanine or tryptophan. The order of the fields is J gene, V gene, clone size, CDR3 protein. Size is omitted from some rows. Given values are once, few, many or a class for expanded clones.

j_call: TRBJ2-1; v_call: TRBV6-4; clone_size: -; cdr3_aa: CASSVSGGAASEQFF
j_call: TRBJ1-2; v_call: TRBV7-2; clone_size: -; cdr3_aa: CASSLGPTGSYGYTF
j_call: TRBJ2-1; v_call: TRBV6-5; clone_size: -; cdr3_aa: CASSWTGYNEQFF
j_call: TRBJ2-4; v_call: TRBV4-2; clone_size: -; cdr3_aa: CASSQDVNSQYF
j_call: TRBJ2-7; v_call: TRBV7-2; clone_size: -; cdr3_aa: CASSLNNYEQYF
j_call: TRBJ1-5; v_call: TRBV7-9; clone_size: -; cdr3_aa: CASSLAISSPQHF
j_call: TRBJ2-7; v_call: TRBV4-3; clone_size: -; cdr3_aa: CASSQAFATPSYEQYF
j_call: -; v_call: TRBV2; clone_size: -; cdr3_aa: CASSDGLIYEQYF
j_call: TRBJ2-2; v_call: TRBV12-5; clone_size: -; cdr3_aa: CASGSGTANTGELFF
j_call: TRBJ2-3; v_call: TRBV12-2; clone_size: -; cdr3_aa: CASRFELAGPQGTQYF
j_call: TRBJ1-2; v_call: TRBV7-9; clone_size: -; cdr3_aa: CASSLNEGGYTF
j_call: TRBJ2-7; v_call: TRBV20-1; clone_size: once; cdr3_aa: CSARTAYEQYF
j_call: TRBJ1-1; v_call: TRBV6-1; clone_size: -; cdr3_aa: CASSAQENTEAFF
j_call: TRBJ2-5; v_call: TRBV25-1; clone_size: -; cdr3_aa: CASSVDRDRETQYF
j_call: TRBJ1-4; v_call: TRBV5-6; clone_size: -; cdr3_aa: CASRTGAEEGKLFF
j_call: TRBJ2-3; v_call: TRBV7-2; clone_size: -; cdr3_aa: CASSLAAGGTDTQYF
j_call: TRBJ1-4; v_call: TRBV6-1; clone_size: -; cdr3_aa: CASSPRGTGGEKLFF
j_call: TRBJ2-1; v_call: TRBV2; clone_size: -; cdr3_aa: CASSFEQGSYNEQFF
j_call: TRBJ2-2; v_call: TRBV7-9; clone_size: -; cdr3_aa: CASSLGQGNAGELFF
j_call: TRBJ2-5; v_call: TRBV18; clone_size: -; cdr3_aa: CASSTTTGSPETQYF
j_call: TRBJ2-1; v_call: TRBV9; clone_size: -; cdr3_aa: CASSVGSEQFF
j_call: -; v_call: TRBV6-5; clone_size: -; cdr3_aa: CASSWGSSYEQYF
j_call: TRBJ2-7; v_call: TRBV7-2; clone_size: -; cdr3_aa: CASSLRGGWYEQYF
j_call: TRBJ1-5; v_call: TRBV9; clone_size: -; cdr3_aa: CASSPGQSNQPQHF
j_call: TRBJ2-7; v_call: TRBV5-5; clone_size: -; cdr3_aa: CASRPDRGRHYEQYF
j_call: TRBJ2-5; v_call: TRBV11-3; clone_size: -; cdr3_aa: CASSLAGGAQYF
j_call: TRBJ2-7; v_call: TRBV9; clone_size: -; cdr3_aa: CASSVGTGAVEQYF
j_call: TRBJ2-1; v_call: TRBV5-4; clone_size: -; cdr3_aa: CASADARGRNEQFF
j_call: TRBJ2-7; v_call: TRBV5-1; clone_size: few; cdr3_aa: CASSQRTAYEQYF
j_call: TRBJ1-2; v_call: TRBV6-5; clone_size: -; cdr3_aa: CASRTTGAHGYTF
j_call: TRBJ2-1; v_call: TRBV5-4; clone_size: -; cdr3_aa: CASSQPGFEQFF
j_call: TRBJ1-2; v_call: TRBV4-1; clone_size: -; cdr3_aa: CASSQAGQGGYGYTF
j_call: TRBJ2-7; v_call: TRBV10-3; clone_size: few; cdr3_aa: CAISLRQGVAEQYF
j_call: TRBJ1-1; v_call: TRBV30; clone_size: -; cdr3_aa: CAYVAGSEAFF
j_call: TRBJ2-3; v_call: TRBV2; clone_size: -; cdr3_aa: CASSELPPGASTDTQYF
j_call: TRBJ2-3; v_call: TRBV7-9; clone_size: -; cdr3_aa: CASSSEGTQYF
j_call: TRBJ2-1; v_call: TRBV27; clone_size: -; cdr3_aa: CASSPSTGGEGEQFF
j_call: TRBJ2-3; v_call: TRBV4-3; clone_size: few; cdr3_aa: CASSQDVGWGSGGPGDTQYF
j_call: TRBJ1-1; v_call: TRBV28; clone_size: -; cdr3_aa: CASSLGWGGTEAFF
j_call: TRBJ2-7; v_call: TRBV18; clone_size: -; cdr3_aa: CASSSGVGTYEQYF
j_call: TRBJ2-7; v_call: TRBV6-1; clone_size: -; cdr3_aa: CASSVLSDEQYF
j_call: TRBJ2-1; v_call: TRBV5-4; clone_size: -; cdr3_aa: CASSLDSSSYNEQFF
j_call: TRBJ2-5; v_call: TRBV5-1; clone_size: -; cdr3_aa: CASTLGGVTSRETQYF